The source of this T cell receptor beta chain is a study of vaccination effects on CD4 cells after COVID-19. TCRdb keeps only in-frame clones here, not all; method: immunoSEQ multiplex PCR. The repertoire has 20,000 to 25,000 clones, about 72% of them found once; the top ten carry about 9.1%. On this clone itself: The target antigen is unknown.

V was pared by 6 bases and J by 5 bases, with 9 bases of the junction left unmatched. The CDR3 runs 16 residues. The germline gives CDR1 MNHEY, CDR2 SMNVEV (reference sequence). After expansion with viral peptide pools in the ViraFEST assay, antigen-specific CD4+ T cells were sequenced. Isolation of CD4+ T cells took place after about 10 days of culture. Vaccine administered to participants consisted of two doses of either BNT162b2 or mRNA-1273. Two million PBMC were placed in each well, which was supplemented with approximately 9.7 IU/ml IL-2 and approximately 10 ug/ml peptides. V usage is TRBV27 and J usage is TRBJ2-3, with 12 positions matching TRBD2. Sequences were derived from CD4+ T cells from PBMCs cultured with HCoV-229E spike peptides, sampled after COVID-19 vaccination. The sequence was collected from a human donor who received a COVID-19 vaccine. The CDR3, as DNA: TGTGCCAGCAGAAGGACTAGCGGGGTGTGGGGAGATACGCAGTATTTT. Its protein product is CASRRTSGVWGDTQYF.